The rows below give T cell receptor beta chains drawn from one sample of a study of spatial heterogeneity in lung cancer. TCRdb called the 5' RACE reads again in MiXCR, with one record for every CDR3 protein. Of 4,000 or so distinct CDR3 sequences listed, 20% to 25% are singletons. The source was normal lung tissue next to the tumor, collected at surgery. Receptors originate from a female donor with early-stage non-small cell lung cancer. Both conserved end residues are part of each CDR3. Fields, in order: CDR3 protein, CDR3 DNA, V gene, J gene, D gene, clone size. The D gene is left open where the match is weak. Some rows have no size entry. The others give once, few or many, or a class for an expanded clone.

CDR3: CASSSAGTGGIGELFF
DNA: TGTGCCAGCAGCTCCGCCGGGACAGGGGGCATCGGGGAGCTGTTTTTT
V: TRBV7-3
J: TRBJ2-2
D: TRBD1
size: many

CDR3: CASSTTSGALHNEQFF
DNA: TGTGCCAGCAGCACTACCTCGGGAGCACTGCACAATGAGCAGTTCTTC
V: TRBV11-3
J: TRBJ2-1
D: .
size: few

CDR3: CASSYSNRGMDGYTF
DNA: TGTGCCAGCAGTTACTCGAACAGGGGAATGGATGGCTACACCTTC
V: TRBV6-2/TRBV6-3
J: TRBJ1-2
D: TRBD1
size: .

CDR3: CASRPGLAGGYEQFF
DNA: TGTGCCAGCAGACCCGGACTAGCGGGAGGCTATGAGCAGTTCTTC
V: TRBV2
J: TRBJ2-1
D: TRBD2
size: medium-sized

CDR3: CASSSRHAGETQYF
DNA: TGTGCCAGCAGCTCGCGACATGCCGGGGAGACCCAGTACTTC
V: TRBV7-2
J: TRBJ2-5
D: .
size: medium-sized

CDR3: CASSFSRDSYEQYF
DNA: TGCGCCAGCAGCTTCTCACGAGACTCCTACGAGCAGTACTTC
V: TRBV5-1
J: TRBJ2-7
D: .
size: .

CDR3: CASSFRAAYYGYTF
DNA: TGTGCCAGCAGTTTCAGGGCAGCTTACTATGGCTACACCTTC
V: TRBV12-3/TRBV12-4
J: TRBJ1-2
D: .
size: many

CDR3: CASSKVAGGWSSYEQYF
DNA: TGTGCCAGCAGCAAAGTTGCGGGGGGCTGGAGCTCCTACGAGCAGTACTTC
V: TRBV21-1
J: TRBJ2-7
D: .
size: medium-sized

CDR3: CASRHPGANVLTF
DNA: TGTGCCAGCAGGCACCCTGGGGCCAACGTCCTGACTTTC
V: TRBV27
J: TRBJ2-6
D: .
size: .

CDR3: CASRDLGQGDEQYF
DNA: TGTGCCAGCAGGGACTTGGGACAGGGAGACGAGCAGTACTTC
V: TRBV28
J: TRBJ2-7
D: TRBD1
size: many

CDR3: CASGLGNEQFF
DNA: TGTGCCAGCGGCCTGGGCAATGAGCAGTTCTTC
V: TRBV12-3/TRBV12-4
J: TRBJ2-1
D: .
size: .

CDR3: CASSYRDSNQPQHF
DNA: TGTGCCAGCAGTTACAGAGATAGCAATCAGCCCCAGCATTTT
V: TRBV2
J: TRBJ1-5
D: .
size: many

CDR3: CASSLDPGLAGVADTQYF
DNA: TGTGCCAGCAGCTTGGACCCGGGACTAGCGGGAGTGGCAGATACGCAGTATTTT
V: TRBV11-2
J: TRBJ2-3
D: TRBD2
size: many

CDR3: CASSPSGGLTYSPLHF
DNA: TGTGCCAGCAGCCCCTCGGGAGGCCTAACGTATTCACCCCTCCACTTT
V: TRBV28
J: TRBJ1-6
D: .
size: medium-sized

CDR3: CASSAVGLSPYEQYF
DNA: TGTGCCAGCAGCGCGGTCGGGCTATCTCCCTACGAGCAGTACTTC
V: TRBV12-3/TRBV12-4
J: TRBJ2-7
D: .
size: medium-sized

CDR3: CASSETILAGVPPSTDTQYF
DNA: TGTGCCAGCAGTGAAACGATACTAGCGGGGGTCCCCCCTAGCACAGATACGCAGTATTTT
V: TRBV6-1
J: TRBJ2-3
D: TRBD2
size: .

CDR3: CASSLGDRDQETQYF
DNA: TGTGCCAGCAGTTTAGGGGACAGGGACCAAGAGACCCAGTACTTC
V: TRBV12-3/TRBV12-4
J: TRBJ2-5
D: TRBD1
size: .

CDR3: CASSTGTATYEQYF
DNA: TGCGCCAGCAGTACCGGGACAGCGACCTACGAGCAGTACTTC
V: TRBV10-1
J: TRBJ2-7
D: TRBD1
size: .

CDR3: CASSYNGGNTEAFF
DNA: TGTGCCAGCAGTTACAATGGGGGAAACACTGAAGCTTTCTTT
V: TRBV6-6
J: TRBJ1-1
D: .
size: .

CDR3: CASSPWTGGGEKLFF
DNA: TGTGCCAGCAGCCCCTGGACAGGGGGCGGTGAAAAACTGTTTTTT
V: TRBV7-9
J: TRBJ1-4
D: TRBD1
size: many

CDR3: CASRARAVGMVEQFF
DNA: TGTGCCAGCAGGGCTCGGGCAGTGGGGATGGTGGAGCAGTTCTTC
V: TRBV11-2
J: TRBJ2-1
D: .
size: few

CDR3: CASSLGLAGNEQFF
DNA: TGTGCCAGCAGTTTGGGACTAGCGGGCAATGAGCAGTTCTTC
V: TRBV28
J: TRBJ2-1
D: TRBD2
size: .

CDR3: CASSLGGDTYNEQFF
DNA: TGTGCCAGCAGTTTGGGCGGGGATACCTACAATGAGCAGTTCTTC
V: TRBV28
J: TRBJ2-1
D: .
size: many

CDR3: CASRTTGGRYNEQFF
DNA: TGTGCCAGCAGGACGACAGGGGGGAGATACAATGAGCAGTTCTTC
V: TRBV7-8
J: TRBJ2-1
D: TRBD1
size: medium-sized

CDR3: CASSLEGAGQYF
DNA: TGCGCCAGCAGCTTGGAGGGTGCCGGGCAGTACTTC
V: TRBV5-1
J: TRBJ2-7
D: .
size: .

CDR3: CASSPTGTRTDTQYF
DNA: TGTGCCAGCAGTCCTACCGGGACAAGAACAGATACGCAGTATTTT
V: TRBV28
J: TRBJ2-3
D: .
size: few

CDR3: CASSPGLAEPYEQYF
DNA: TGTGCCAGCAGCCCAGGACTAGCGGAACCCTACGAGCAGTACTTC
V: TRBV7-9
J: TRBJ2-7
D: TRBD2
size: medium-sized

CDR3: CASSQAAGRDEQYF
DNA: TGTGCCAGCAGCCAAGCGGCAGGGAGGGACGAGCAGTACTTC
V: TRBV4-2
J: TRBJ2-7
D: TRBD2
size: few

CDR3: CSVPGVANTEAFF
DNA: TGCAGCGTTCCAGGGGTTGCGAACACTGAAGCTTTCTTT
V: TRBV29-1
J: TRBJ1-1
D: .
size: few

CDR3: CSAPRGGRYGYTF
DNA: TGCAGTGCCCCTAGGGGGGGCCGGTATGGCTACACCTTC
V: TRBV20-1
J: TRBJ1-2
D: .
size: medium-sized

CDR3: CSAYRTGGFGTDTQYF
DNA: TGCAGTGCTTACCGGACAGGGGGATTTGGCACAGATACGCAGTATTTT
V: TRBV20-1
J: TRBJ2-3
D: TRBD1
size: .

CDR3: CASSQDEDYGYTF
DNA: TGTGCCAGCAGCCAAGATGAGGACTATGGCTACACCTTC
V: TRBV3-1
J: TRBJ1-2
D: .
size: .

CDR3: CASSTGTAGAYEQYF
DNA: TGTGCCAGTTCGACTGGGACAGCAGGGGCCTACGAGCAGTACTTC
V: TRBV6-5
J: TRBJ2-7
D: TRBD1
size: .

CDR3: CASSSVAGLADTQYF
DNA: TGTGCCAGCAGCTCGGTAGCGGGTCTGGCAGATACGCAGTATTTT
V: TRBV5-8
J: TRBJ2-3
D: TRBD2
size: medium-sized

CDR3: CSVDPAGSHEKLFF
DNA: TGCAGCGTTGACCCCGCGGGGAGTCATGAAAAACTGTTTTTT
V: TRBV29-1
J: TRBJ1-4
D: .
size: many

CDR3: CASSLGQYKETQYF
DNA: TGCGCCAGCAGCTTGGGACAGTACAAAGAGACCCAGTACTTC
V: TRBV5-1
J: TRBJ2-5
D: .
size: once

CDR3: CSAQTGAAHQETQYF
DNA: TGCAGTGCTCAAACAGGGGCCGCCCACCAAGAGACCCAGTACTTC
V: TRBV20-1
J: TRBJ2-5
D: TRBD1
size: medium-sized

CDR3: CASSVAPSTDTQYF
DNA: TGTGCCAGCAGCGTAGCTCCTAGCACAGATACGCAGTATTTT
V: TRBV9
J: TRBJ2-3
D: .
size: .

CDR3: CASSEMGQLSGANVLTF
DNA: TGTGCCAGCAGTGAAATGGGACAGCTCTCTGGGGCCAACGTCCTGACTTTC
V: TRBV2
J: TRBJ2-6
D: TRBD1
size: .

CDR3: CASSLGQGADTQYF
DNA: TGCGCCAGCAGCTTGGGTCAGGGGGCAGATACGCAGTATTTT
V: TRBV5-1
J: TRBJ2-3
D: TRBD1
size: few

CDR3: CSATGGRAGVTDTQYF
DNA: TGCAGTGCTACGGGGGGTCGCGCGGGGGTCACAGATACGCAGTATTTT
V: TRBV20-1
J: TRBJ2-3
D: TRBD2
size: medium-sized

CDR3: CASSTGPSYEQYF
DNA: TGTGCCAGCAGCACTGGACCCTCCTACGAGCAGTACTTC
V: TRBV7-2
J: TRBJ2-7
D: .
size: medium-sized

CDR3: CASSQGLGSGRLAYEQYF
DNA: TGTGCCAGCAGCCAAGGCCTGGGTAGCGGGAGGTTAGCCTACGAGCAGTACTTC
V: TRBV3-1
J: TRBJ2-7
D: TRBD2
size: medium-sized

CDR3: CASSILAGMKSGELFF
DNA: TGCGCCAGCAGCATTTTGGCAGGGATGAAGTCCGGGGAGCTGTTTTTT
V: TRBV5-1
J: TRBJ2-2
D: .
size: many

CDR3: CASSERDRGRTGELFF
DNA: TGTGCCAGCAGTGAAAGGGACAGGGGGCGTACCGGGGAGCTGTTTTTT
V: TRBV6-1
J: TRBJ2-2
D: TRBD1
size: many

CDR3: CASSSGLAGNEQFF
DNA: TGTGCCAGCAGCTCGGGACTAGCGGGCAATGAGCAGTTCTTC
V: TRBV9
J: TRBJ2-1
D: TRBD2
size: medium-sized

CDR3: CASSFSGTSGYF
DNA: TGTGCCAGCAGCTTCAGCGGGACAAGTGGGTACTTC
V: TRBV5-6
J: TRBJ2-7
D: .
size: many

CDR3: CASSSRGDGPYEQYF
DNA: TGTGCCAGCAGCTCCCGGGGGGACGGGCCCTACGAGCAGTACTTC
V: TRBV7-2
J: TRBJ2-7
D: TRBD2
size: medium-sized

CDR3: CASSLIRGSLETQYF
DNA: TGTGCCAGCAGCTTGATCCGAGGGAGTCTGGAGACCCAGTACTTC
V: TRBV5-5
J: TRBJ2-5
D: .
size: .

CDR3: CASSSGTSANEQFF
DNA: TGTGCCAGCAGTTCCGGGACTAGCGCCAATGAGCAGTTCTTC
V: TRBV7-6
J: TRBJ2-1
D: TRBD2
size: many

CDR3: CASSRQGPIQETQYF
DNA: TGTGCCAGCAGTCGGCAGGGACCCATCCAAGAGACCCAGTACTTC
V: TRBV6-2/TRBV6-3
J: TRBJ2-5
D: .
size: .

CDR3: CASSQTSGSGNEQFF
DNA: TGTGCCAGCAGCCAGACTAGCGGGAGCGGGAATGAGCAGTTCTTC
V: TRBV12-3/TRBV12-4
J: TRBJ2-1
D: TRBD2
size: many

CDR3: CASSLGTGGPYNEQFF
DNA: TGCGCCAGCAGCTTGGGGACGGGGGGCCCCTACAATGAGCAGTTCTTC
V: TRBV5-1
J: TRBJ2-1
D: .
size: .

CDR3: CSVGTDYGYTF
DNA: TGCAGTGTCGGGACAGACTATGGCTACACCTTC
V: TRBV20-1
J: TRBJ1-2
D: TRBD1
size: medium-sized

CDR3: CASSELPYGGNSPLHF
DNA: TGTGCCAGCAGCGAACTACCCTACGGAGGGAATTCACCCCTCCACTTT
V: TRBV7-2
J: TRBJ1-6
D: .
size: .